This T cell receptor (beta chain) was sequenced in a study of blood T cells in healthy people across ages (dated by TCRdb to 2013 to 2016). Background on the whole study: In model experiments, template switching captured roughly one uniquely barcoded TCR beta cDNA molecule for every two T cells. To avoid experimental bias, donors of different ages were randomly spread across the sequencing lanes. For two donors (one aged 18 to 30 and one aged 80 or older), the study analyzed two additional independent replicas of 1 million unique cDNA reads from the same blood draw. Four age groups were formed from the donors: young (average about 17 years), middle-aged (approximately 41), aged (roughly 58) and long-lived (more than 75). To track age-related changes in TCR beta repertoire diversity, the study relied on deep sequencing normalized with unique cDNA molecular identifiers.

Libraries were constructed by 5' RACE. The data were produced on an Illumina HiSeq 2500. A second roughly 6 to 12 cycle PCR used a sample-barcoded 5' primer and a J-beta primer mix. A unique molecular identifier was introduced onto each TCR beta cDNA molecule by a template-switch 5' adaptor carrying 12 random nucleotides. Each sample yielded at least 2.5 million CDR3-containing paired-end reads. First-strand cDNA was synthesized from all RNA with the Mint cDNA synthesis kit, primed by a TRBC-specific oligonucleotide. After uracil-DNA glycosylase treatment, a first 18-cycle PCR used universal primers M1SS and BC2_uni_R on all cDNA. The paper's data handling went like this. Normalization of each sample was performed by random selection of 1 million high-quality reads, each carrying a distinct molecular identifier. Reads sharing molecular identifiers were discarded rather than binned into consensus sequences. CDR3 identification, clonotype clustering and error correction used MiTCR with a Q25 quality threshold and the strictest error-elimination algorithm. A nonparametric unseen species model with Euler transformation was used to estimate a lower bound on total TCR beta diversity. In-frame beta chains were kept once TCRdb had trimmed the public reads at Q25 with fastp and called clones with MiXCR. One record per CDR3 amino acid sequence lists the most common genes and DNA. TCRdb, rather than the study authors, made the V and J calls. The sample table records roughly 680,000 distinct CDR3 sequences; 20% to 25% of these occur just once. The biggest ten clones account for under 4% of the sample.

Trimming removed 5 bases from V and 2 bases from J; the gene matches leave 5 bases unexplained. Counted from cysteine to phenylalanine, this CDR3 has 17 amino acids. Solely the CDR3 DNA is kept, with 51 bases framed from the first base. What the authors observed across the whole study: Because donor CMV infection status was unknown, age-related changes in expanded clonotypes were potentially confounded. Bulk unsorted PBMC profiling prevented conclusive comparison of naive and antigen-experienced compartments. The long-lived group showed more naive CD4+ T cells, fewer expanded clones and increased TCR diversity than the aged group, suggesting age selection. Observed TCR beta diversity per million T cells fell roughly linearly with age, and a significant reduction was already apparent by age about 43. Estimates of total diversity based on one million sequenced T cells were regarded as lower bounds and as underestimates. There was a strong correlation between observed TCR beta diversity and the percentage of naive T cells measured by flow cytometry.

Donors were around 37 systemically healthy Caucasian individuals from Russia aged roughly 6 to 95 years. Each donor gave 8 to 10 milliliters of peripheral blood, collected into EDTA-treated Vacutainer tubes. PBMCs were isolated by Ficoll-Paque density-gradient centrifugation, with at least 6 million obtained per sample. Total RNA was extracted from PBMCs with Trizol reagent, with at least 6 micrograms obtained per sample. For every donor, flow cytometry on a PBMC aliquot measured the percentage of naive CD45RAhigh/CD27high T cells. Details on this clonotype: The antigen this receptor binds is unknown. Base qualities are not provided; no much larger clone lies one nucleotide away.

The TCR originated in a man aged 70-80 years in good health. Here the chain combines TRBV12-3 or TRBV12-4 and TRBJ2-6, with 11 bases matching TRBD2. What was sequenced was blood. CDR3 region: CASSELAGAPGANVLTF. The DNA sequence reads TGTGCCAGCAGTGAACTAGCGGGGGCTCCTGGGGCCAACGTCCTGACTTTC.